These 8 T cell receptor beta chains were all obtained from the same sample, sequenced in a study of CXCR3-negative and CXCR3-positive naive CD8 T cells. Study-level results: TRB CDR3s were more hydrophobic in CXCR3-positive than in CXCR3-negative naive cells.

No cognate antigen is known for these TCRs. The TRB cDNA libraries were prepared by 5' RACE with UMI labels. Each CDR3 protein gets one entry in TCRdb, which reprocessed the 5' RACE reads and gives no DNA. The table counts under 75,000 distinct CDR3 sequences; under 0.9% lies in the top ten. Sequenced material: naive CXCR3+ CD8+ T cells from blood. Subset in this sample: CD45RO-CCR7+CD27+CD95- naive CD8+ T cells expressing CXCR3 (TNR3+). These receptor sequences come from a human donor in good health. Some clones in this sample may be carry-over from other donors' samples.

V gene TRBV2 combines with J gene TRBJ2-5; TCRdb's D call of TRBD1 is untestable without DNA. The CDR3 runs 15 residues. Germline V gene data show CDR1 as SNHLY and CDR2 as FYNNEI. CDR3 loop: CASSGDRAPVETQYF.

The chain recombines TRBV5-1 with TRBJ2-7. Germline V gives CDR1 SGHRS, CDR2 YFSETQ. The CDR3 length is 14 residues. The chain's CDR3 is CASSHSVEAYEQYF. Filled out from reference TRBV5-1 and TRBJ2-7, the complete variable domain reads KAGVTQTPRYLIKTRGQQVTLSCSPISGHRSVSWYQQTPGQGLQFLFEYFSETQRNKGNFPGRFSGRQFSNSRSEMNVSTLELGDSALYLCASSHSVEAYEQYFGPGTRLTVT.

This sequence joins TRBV7-9 and TRBJ1-4. This CDR3 is built from 12 residues. The V gene's germline CDR1 is SEHNR and CDR2 FQNEAQ (reference sequence). The CDR3 loop is CASSLGGEKLFF. Filled out from reference TRBV7-9 and TRBJ1-4, the complete variable domain reads DTGVSQNPRHKITKRGQNVTFRCDPISEHNRLYWYRQTLGQGPEFLTYFQNEAQLEKSRLLSDRFSAERPKGSFSTLEIQRTEQGDSAMYLCASSLGGEKLFFGSGTQLSVL.

The genes are TRBV29-1 and TRBJ2-1; TCRdb calls TRBD2, which cannot be checked without DNA. This CDR3 spans 14 amino acids. The germline V gene encodes CDR1 SQVTM and CDR2 ANQGSEA. CDR3: CSVVWAPMVHEQFF.

This chain uses TRBV23-1 with TRBJ2-7; TCRdb picks TRBD2, but there is no DNA to check that call. TRBV23-1 is noted as an ORF with a role that remains uncertain. CDR3 length equals 16 residues. The CDR3 here is CASSPLGTRAPYEQYF.

The chain combines TRBV25-1 with TRBJ2-3. The CDR3 totals 13 residues. The germline gives CDR1 MGHDK, CDR2 SYGVNS. The CDR3 here is CASSEGGPDTQYF.

The chain uses TRBV12-3 or TRBV12-4 and TRBJ2-7; no DNA is available, so the TRBD1 call from TCRdb remains unchecked. This CDR3 region has 15 residues. The CDR3 region is CASSQGQVVSYEQYF.

V gene TRBV15 combines with J gene TRBJ2-7. The CDR3 has 13 residues. Germline CDR1 reads LNHNV; CDR2 reads YYDKDF (reference sequence). CDR3 sequence: CATRDRSTYEQYF.